These T cell receptor beta chains were read from a single sample in a study of neurological immune-mediated disorders. TCRdb reprocessed the 5' RACE reads with MiXCR, giving one entry per CDR3 protein. The sample yields over 25,000 distinct CDR3 sequences, about 12% seen once. Source material: PBMCs. The receptor source for this set is a woman aged 55-69 years in good health. Both conserved end residues are part of each CDR3. D genes are given only for firm matches. Expanded clones are given a class, and other clones once, few, many or no size at all.

d_call,v_call,j_call,clone_size,cdr3_aa,cdr3_nt
-,TRBV7-2,TRBJ2-1,many,CASSPGTYPYNEQFF,TGTGCCAGCAGCCCTGGGACCTACCCCTACAATGAGCAGTTCTTC
-,TRBV5-1,TRBJ2-5,many,CASSLEARRGRPQYF,TGCGCCAGCAGCTTGGAGGCTCGCCGGGGGCGACCCCAGTACTTC
-,TRBV5-1,TRBJ1-2,many,CASSFPGSGFNGYTF,TGCGCCAGCAGCTTTCCAGGGTCTGGCTTCAATGGCTACACCTTC
-,TRBV5-1,TRBJ1-1,many,CASSSEGDGTEAFF,TGCGCCAGCAGCTCCGAGGGGGACGGCACTGAAGCTTTCTTT
-,TRBV5-1,TRBJ2-1,many,CASGAGNYNEQFF,TGCGCCAGCGGTGCGGGAAACTACAATGAGCAGTTCTTC
-,TRBV3-1,TRBJ2-5,many,CASSHEPQETQYF,TGTGCCAGCAGCCACGAACCTCAAGAGACCCAGTACTTC
-,TRBV28,TRBJ2-7,many,CASTGGALGQYF,TGTGCCAGCACCGGCGGGGCGTTAGGGCAGTACTTC
-,TRBV7-2,TRBJ2-3,many,CASTPYGGSTDTQYF,TGTGCCAGCACCCCCTATGGGGGGTCCACAGATACGCAGTATTTT
TRBD1,TRBV7-9,TRBJ2-2,many,CASSLDRGNTGELFF,TGTGCCAGCAGCCTGGACAGGGGTAACACCGGGGAGCTGTTTTTT
-,TRBV18,TRBJ2-5,many,CASSRVPLLQETQYF,TGTGCCAGCTCACGGGTTCCCCTCCTACAAGAGACCCAGTACTTC
TRBD2,TRBV5-1,TRBJ2-2,few,CASRLTSEPGELFF,TGCGCCAGCAGGTTGACTAGCGAGCCCGGGGAGCTGTTTTTT
TRBD2,TRBV7-2,TRBJ2-1,medium-sized,CASSLETLAGGPEQFF,TGTGCCAGCAGCTTAGAAACGCTAGCGGGGGGGCCTGAGCAGTTCTTC
TRBD1,TRBV5-1,TRBJ1-4,many,CASSHITAGGVEKLFF,TGCGCCAGCAGCCACATAACGGCAGGGGGAGTTGAAAAACTGTTTTTT
TRBD1,TRBV6-5,TRBJ2-7,many,CASSPHDRGLYEQYF,TGTGCCAGCAGTCCCCATGACAGGGGGCTTTACGAGCAGTACTTC
TRBD1,TRBV5-1,TRBJ2-1,many,CASSGRGDRDNEQFF,TGCGCCAGCAGCGGGCGAGGGGACAGGGACAATGAGCAGTTCTTC
TRBD2,TRBV6-2/TRBV6-3,TRBJ2-5,many,CASSTGTSGGAWRRETQYF,TGTGCCAGCAGCACCGGGACTAGCGGGGGGGCCTGGCGTCGGGAGACCCAGTACTTC
TRBD2,TRBV5-1,TRBJ2-5,many,CASSLLAGATQETQYF,TGCGCCAGCAGCTTGCTAGCGGGGGCAACTCAAGAGACCCAGTACTTC
-,TRBV4-2,TRBJ2-3,many,CASSQEGVSTDTQYF,TGTGCCAGCAGCCAGGAGGGGGTCAGCACAGATACGCAGTATTTT
-,TRBV5-5,TRBJ1-6,many,CASSRTGPENNSPLHF,TGTGCCAGCAGCCGGACCGGGCCGGAGAATAATTCACCCCTCCACTTT
-,TRBV4-2,TRBJ1-2,many,CASSQADRYYGYTF,TGTGCCAGCAGCCAAGCAGACCGATACTATGGCTACACCTTC
-,TRBV5-1,TRBJ1-2,many,CASSLPGPTYGYTF,TGCGCCAGCAGCCTACCGGGACCGACCTATGGCTACACCTTC
-,TRBV27,TRBJ1-5,many,CASSLSTGSDQPQHF,TGTGCCAGCAGTTTATCCACAGGGTCAGACCAGCCCCAGCATTTT
-,TRBV5-1,TRBJ1-1,many,CASSPGQILMNTEAFF,TGCGCCAGCAGCCCCGGACAGATTCTCATGAACACTGAAGCTTTCTTT
-,TRBV5-1,TRBJ1-5,many,CASSLGYSNQPQHF,TGCGCCAGCAGCTTGGGGTATAGCAATCAGCCCCAGCATTTT
-,TRBV20-1,TRBJ1-1,many,CSASLGVRGVVEAFF,TGCAGTGCTAGTCTTGGGGTCCGAGGTGTAGTTGAAGCTTTCTTT
-,TRBV7-2,TRBJ2-7,many,CASSSQGRATYEQYF,TGTGCCAGCAGCTCCCAGGGAAGGGCCACCTACGAGCAGTACTTC
-,TRBV25-1,TRBJ1-4,many,CASSEWGVDEKLFF,TGTGCCAGCAGTGAATGGGGGGTGGACGAAAAACTGTTTTTT
-,TRBV12-3/TRBV12-4,TRBJ2-5,many,CASSRRGQETQYF,TGTGCCAGCAGTCGCCGTGGCCAAGAGACCCAGTACTTC
-,TRBV7-2,TRBJ1-2,many,CASSSRGGPGAF,TGTGCCAGCAGCTCTAGAGGGGGACCCGGGGCCTTC
-,TRBV7-9,TRBJ1-2,many,CASSLAGSRGSGYTF,TGTGCCAGCAGCTTAGCGGGAAGCAGGGGTTCTGGCTACACCTTC
TRBD1,TRBV27,TRBJ1-6,many,CASSLTGQGGSPLHF,TGTGCCAGCAGTTTGACGGGACAGGGTGGTTCACCCCTCCACTTT
-,TRBV7-2,TRBJ1-5,many,CASSLARQFNQPQHF,TGTGCCAGCAGCTTAGCGCGGCAATTCAATCAGCCCCAGCATTTT
-,TRBV5-1,TRBJ1-5,many,CASSLDSNQPQHF,TGCGCCAGCAGCCTGGACAGCAATCAGCCCCAGCATTTT
-,TRBV3-1,TRBJ2-2,many,CASSQDTGHTGELFF,TGTGCCAGCAGCCAAGACACGGGACACACCGGGGAGCTGTTTTTT
-,TRBV6-2/TRBV6-3,TRBJ1-5,-,CASSYDGRQPQHF,TGTGCCAGCAGTTACGATGGCCGCCAGCCCCAGCATTTT
-,TRBV18,TRBJ1-4,few,CASSPGLGEKLFF,TGTGCCAGCTCACCAGGGCTAGGTGAAAAACTGTTTTTT
TRBD1,TRBV6-6,TRBJ1-4,many,CASSSTGGTNEKLFF,TGTGCCAGCAGTTCAACAGGGGGAACTAATGAAAAACTGTTTTTT
-,TRBV6-5,TRBJ1-4,many,CASSYSLYRATNEKLFF,TGTGCCAGCAGTTACTCCCTCTACAGGGCAACTAATGAAAAACTGTTTTTT
-,TRBV5-1,TRBJ2-5,-,CASSPEVEETQYF,TGCGCCAGCAGCCCCGAGGTGGAGGAGACCCAGTACTTC
-,TRBV20-1,TRBJ2-3,many,CSASRPGKSSTDTQYF,TGCAGTGCTAGTCGTCCAGGAAAATCTAGCACAGATACGCAGTATTTT
-,TRBV5-1,TRBJ2-3,medium-sized,CASSLGDPSTDTQYF,TGCGCCAGCAGCTTGGGCGACCCCAGCACAGATACGCAGTATTTT
TRBD1,TRBV5-1,TRBJ2-2,many,CASSGTGVGGELFF,TGCGCCAGCAGCGGTACAGGGGTTGGAGGGGAGCTGTTTTTT
TRBD2,TRBV12-3/TRBV12-4,TRBJ2-3,many,CASSFSGGTTDTQYF,TGTGCCAGCAGTTTTAGCGGGGGTACCACAGATACGCAGTATTTT
-,TRBV3-1,TRBJ1-1,many,CASSQRPAGIGGNTEAFF,TGTGCCAGCAGCCAGCGTCCGGCAGGGATCGGTGGGAACACTGAAGCTTTCTTT
-,TRBV5-1,TRBJ2-5,many,CASSTGGGLSRETQYF,TGCGCCAGCAGCACAGGGGGGGGACTCTCGAGGGAGACCCAGTACTTC
-,TRBV5-1,TRBJ2-3,many,CASSLMAASTDTQYF,TGCGCCAGCAGCTTGATGGCAGCTAGCACAGATACGCAGTATTTT
-,TRBV20-1,TRBJ2-3,many,CSAPMGDTQYF,TGCAGTGCTCCGATGGGAGATACGCAGTATTTT
TRBD1,TRBV15,TRBJ2-1,-,CATSPGQGVYNEQFF,TGTGCCACCAGTCCTGGACAGGGGGTATACAATGAGCAGTTCTTC
TRBD2,TRBV20-1,TRBJ2-3,many,CSARAIVAGGPADTQYF,TGCAGTGCTAGAGCCATTGTGGCGGGGGGGCCCGCAGATACGCAGTATTTT
TRBD2,TRBV5-1,TRBJ2-5,medium-sized,CASSLDGLARETQYF,TGCGCCAGCAGCTTGGACGGACTAGCGCGGGAGACCCAGTACTTC
-,TRBV25-1,TRBJ1-5,many,CASSEWTANQPQHF,TGTGCCAGCAGTGAATGGACAGCTAATCAGCCCCAGCATTTT